Described below is a single TCR beta chain sequence and its context. The sample is drawn from a study of T cell changes during pregnancy in multiple sclerosis. Assay used: immunoSEQ multiplex PCR; TCRdb lists only in-frame clones, some missing. The top ten clones hold around 1.8% of a sample with around 56,000 clones, about nine tenths of them seen once. Germline CDR1 is MNHEY and CDR2 is SMNVEV (reference sequence). The CDR3 is 14 residues long. The ends were cut back, 7 bases at V and 7 bases at J, with 19 bases in the middle. This receptor was identified in a female donor with multiple sclerosis, enrolled in a pregnancy study. Sequenced material: peripheral blood, taken after pregnancy. This chain links TRBV27 with TRBJ1-2, with D unresolved. Here the CDR3 reads CASNPRAGELGYTF. The CDR3 nucleotides are TGTGCCAGCAACCCGCGGGCAGGAGAGCTTGGCTACACCTTC.